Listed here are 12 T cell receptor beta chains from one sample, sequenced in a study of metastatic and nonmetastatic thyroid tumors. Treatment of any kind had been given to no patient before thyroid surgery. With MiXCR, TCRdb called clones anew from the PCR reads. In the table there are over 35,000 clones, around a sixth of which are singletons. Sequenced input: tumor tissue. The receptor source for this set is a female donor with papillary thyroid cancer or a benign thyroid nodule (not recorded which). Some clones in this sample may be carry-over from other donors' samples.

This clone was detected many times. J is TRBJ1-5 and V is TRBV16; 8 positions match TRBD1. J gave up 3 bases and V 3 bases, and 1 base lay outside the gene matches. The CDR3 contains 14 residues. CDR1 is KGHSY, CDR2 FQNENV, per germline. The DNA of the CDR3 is TGTGCCAGCAGCCAGGGACAGGCCAATCAGCCCCAGCATTTT. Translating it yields CASSQGQANQPQHF.

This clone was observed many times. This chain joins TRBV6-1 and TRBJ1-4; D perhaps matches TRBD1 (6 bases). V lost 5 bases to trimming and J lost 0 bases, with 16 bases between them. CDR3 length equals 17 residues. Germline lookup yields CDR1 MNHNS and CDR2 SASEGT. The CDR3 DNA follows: TGTGCCAGCAGTTTAACGGGACACCCCGCAACTAATGAAAAACTGTTTTTT. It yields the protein CASSLTGHPATNEKLFF.

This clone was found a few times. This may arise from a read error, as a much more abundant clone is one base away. CDR3 residues: CASRDREDTQYF. The CDR3 bases are TGTGCCAGCAGGGACAGAGAAGATACGCAGTATTTT. The chain is built from TRBV6-1 and TRBJ2-3; weak D call: TRBD1 (6 bases). The CDR3 is made up of 12 amino acids. The ends were cut back, 6 bases at V and 5 bases at J, with 9 bases in the middle. In germline, CDR1 is MNHNS, CDR2 SASEGT.

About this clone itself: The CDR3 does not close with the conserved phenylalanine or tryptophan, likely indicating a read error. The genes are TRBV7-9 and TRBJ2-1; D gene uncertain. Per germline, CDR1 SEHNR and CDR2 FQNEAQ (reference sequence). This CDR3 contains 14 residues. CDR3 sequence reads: CVSSRPLNYNEQFL. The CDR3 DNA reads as TGTGTCAGCAGCCGCCCGCTAAATTACAATGAGCAGTTCCTC.

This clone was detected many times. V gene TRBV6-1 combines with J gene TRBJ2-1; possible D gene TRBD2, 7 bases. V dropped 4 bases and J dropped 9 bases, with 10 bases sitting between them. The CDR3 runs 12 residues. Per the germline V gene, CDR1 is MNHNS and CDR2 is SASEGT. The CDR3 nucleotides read TGTGCCAGCAGTGGGGGGGGGGCTGAGCAGTTCTTC. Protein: CASSGGGAEQFF.

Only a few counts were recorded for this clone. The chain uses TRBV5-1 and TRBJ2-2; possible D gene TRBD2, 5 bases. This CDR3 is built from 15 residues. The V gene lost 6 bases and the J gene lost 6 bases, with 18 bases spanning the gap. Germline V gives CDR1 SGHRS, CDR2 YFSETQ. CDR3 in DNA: TGCGCCAGCATCTTTGACGGAGGTTCCGCCGGGGAGCTGTTTTTT. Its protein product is CASIFDGGSAGELFF.

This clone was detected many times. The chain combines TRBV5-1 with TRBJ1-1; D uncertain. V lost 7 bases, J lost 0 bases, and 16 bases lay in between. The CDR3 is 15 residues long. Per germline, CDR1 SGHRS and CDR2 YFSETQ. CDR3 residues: CASGSGFGMNTEAFF. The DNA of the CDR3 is TGCGCCAGCGGTTCCGGCTTTGGGATGAACACTGAAGCTTTCTTT.

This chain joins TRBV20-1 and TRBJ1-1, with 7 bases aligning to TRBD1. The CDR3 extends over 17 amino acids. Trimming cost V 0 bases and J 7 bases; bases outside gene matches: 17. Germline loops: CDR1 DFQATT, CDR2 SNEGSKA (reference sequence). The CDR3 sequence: CSARDKLQGISSNEAFF. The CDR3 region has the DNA TGCAGTGCTAGAGACAAACTACAGGGGATCTCGAGCAATGAAGCTTTCTTT.

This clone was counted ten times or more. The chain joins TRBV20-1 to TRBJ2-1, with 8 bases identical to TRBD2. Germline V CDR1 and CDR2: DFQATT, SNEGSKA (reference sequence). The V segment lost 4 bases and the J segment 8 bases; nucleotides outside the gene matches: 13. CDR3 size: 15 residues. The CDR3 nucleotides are TGCAGTGCTATTAATCCGGGACTAGGGGACGATGAGCAGTTCTTC. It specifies CSAINPGLGDDEQFF.

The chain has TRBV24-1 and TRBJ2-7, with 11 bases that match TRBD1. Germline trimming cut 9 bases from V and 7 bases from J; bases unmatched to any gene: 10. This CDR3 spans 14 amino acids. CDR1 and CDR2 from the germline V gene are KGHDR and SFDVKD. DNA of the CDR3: TGTGCCACCCGGACAGGGGGCGAGGCGGGAGAGCAGTACTTC. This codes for CATRTGGEAGEQYF.

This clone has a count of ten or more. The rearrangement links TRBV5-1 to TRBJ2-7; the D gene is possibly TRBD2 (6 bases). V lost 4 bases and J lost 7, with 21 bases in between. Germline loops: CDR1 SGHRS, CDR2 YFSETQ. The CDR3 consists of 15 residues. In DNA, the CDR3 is TGCGCCAGCAGCGCCAAGCCGGAGGGCCCGTGGGAGCAGTACTTC. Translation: CASSAKPEGPWEQYF.

CDR3: CASSLGLSRGNTGELFF. The CDR3, as DNA: TGCGCCAGCAGCTTGGGGCTAAGTAGAGGGAACACCGGGGAGCTGTTTTTT. The V call is TRBV5-1, the J call TRBJ2-2; no clear D. The V end lost 0 bases, the J end lost 1 base, and 13 bases lay between the germline ends. This CDR3 has 17 residues. Germline V gives CDR1 SGHRS, CDR2 YFSETQ.